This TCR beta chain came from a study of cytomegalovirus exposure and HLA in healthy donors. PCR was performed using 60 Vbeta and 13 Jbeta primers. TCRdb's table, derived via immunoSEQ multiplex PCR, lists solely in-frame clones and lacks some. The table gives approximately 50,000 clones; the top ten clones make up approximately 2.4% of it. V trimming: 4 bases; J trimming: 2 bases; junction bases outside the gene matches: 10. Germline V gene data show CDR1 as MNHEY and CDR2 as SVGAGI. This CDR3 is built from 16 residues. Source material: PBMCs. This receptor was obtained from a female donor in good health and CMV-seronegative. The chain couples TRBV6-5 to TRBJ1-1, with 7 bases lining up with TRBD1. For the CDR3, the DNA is TGTGCCAGCAGTTTTCTAGGGGGACAGCACAACACTGAAGCTTTCTTT. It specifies CASSFLGGQHNTEAFF.